This is a list of T cell receptor beta chains from one sample in a study of graft-versus-host responses after intestinal transplantation. Repertoires were generated with immunoSEQ multiplex PCR, while TCRdb's copy carries only in-frame clones and drops some. Of tens of thousands of clones in the sample, 90% to 95% were seen once. The antigens for these receptors are not known. The starting material was unstimulated CD8+ T cells sorted from spleen or lymph node cells, obtained before intestinal transplant. Receptors were obtained from a human donor who received an intestinal transplant. Each CDR3 is given with its conserved first and last residue. The D gene is left open where the match is weak. Clone size is given for some rows only: seen once, a few or many times, or a class if the clone is expanded.

TRBJ1-3	TRBV6-6	.	few	TGTGCCAGCAGTTACACTAGTGGGGTCGATAGAAACACCATATATTTT	CASSYTSGVDRNTIYF
TRBJ2-5	TRBV12-5	.	.	TGTGCTAGTGGTTACGGGCACCAAGAGACCCAGTACTTC	CASGYGHQETQYF
TRBJ1-5	TRBV4-1	.	.	TGCGCCAGCAGCCAAGGGAGGCAGGCTCAGCCCCAGCATTTT	CASSQGRQAQPQHF
TRBJ2-7	TRBV5-5	TRBD1	.	TGTGCCAGCAGCTTGGCGCAGGGGGCGAGGGGCGAGCAGTACTTC	CASSLAQGARGEQYF
TRBJ2-7	TRBV25-1	.	.	TGTGCCAGCAGTGAACCAGGGTGGTGGTCCTACGAGCAGTACTTC	CASSEPGWWSYEQYF
TRBJ2-3	TRBV10-3	.	.	TGTGCCATCACTGAGGCCCCTAGCACAGATACGCAGTATTTT	CAITEAPSTDTQYF
TRBJ1-2	TRBV29-1	.	.	TGCAGCGCTCTCCGGGCTAACTATGGCTACACCTTC	CSALRANYGYTF
TRBJ1-4	TRBV6-1	.	.	TGTGCCAGCAGTGTCGAGGGGGGTGGTGAAAAACTGTTTTTT	CASSVEGGGEKLFF
TRBJ2-7	TRBV7-9	TRBD2	.	TGTGCCAGCAGCAACCAGCGGGAGGCTCGCTCCTACGAGCAGTACTTC	CASSNQREARSYEQYF
TRBJ2-5	TRBV11-2	.	.	TGTGCCAGCAGCCCGGACGGACAAGAGACCCAGTACTTC	CASSPDGQETQYF
TRBJ2-1	TRBV19	.	.	TGTGCCAGTAGTATAGAACTCGTCTACAATGAGCAGTTCTTC	CASSIELVYNEQFF
TRBJ2-7	TRBV7-9	TRBD1	.	TGTGCCAGCAGCTCACCGGGACAGGGAGGGCACGAGCAGTACTTC	CASSSPGQGGHEQYF
TRBJ2-5	TRBV7-7	.	.	TGTGCCAGCAGCTTAGCGCTAGACAGCGGGGAGACCCAGTACTTC	CASSLALDSGETQYF
TRBJ2-1	TRBV28	.	.	TGTGCCAGCAGTTTACCATACAATGAGCAGTTCTTC	CASSLPYNEQFF
TRBJ1-2	TRBV2	.	.	TGTGCCAGCAGTGATCAGACGGGGGAAAACTATGGCTACACCTTC	CASSDQTGENYGYTF
TRBJ2-7	TRBV2	.	.	TGTGCCAGCAGTGAAGCAGGGGGGGCGGAGGCCTACGAGCAGTACTTC	CASSEAGGAEAYEQYF
TRBJ1-2	TRBV9	.	.	TGTGCCAGCAGCGTAGGCGGCAGGGGCCACCTCCCTAACTATGGCTACACCTTC	CASSVGGRGHLPNYGYTF
TRBJ2-1	TRBV2	.	.	TGTGCCAGCAAAGATAACTCCTACAATGAGCAGTTCTTC	CASKDNSYNEQFF
TRBJ1-6	TRBV11-2	.	.	TGTGCCAGCAGCTCCGGAGTTCCCTATAATTCACCCCTCCACTTT	CASSSGVPYNSPLHF
TRBJ2-7	TRBV5-6	TRBD1	once	TGTGCCAGCATCAGGACAGGGTCCTCTTACGAGCAGTACTTC	CASIRTGSSYEQYF
TRBJ2-3	TRBV4-1	TRBD1	.	TGCGCCAGCAGCCAGGACAGGTGGCTAGATACGCAGTATTTT	CASSQDRWLDTQYF
TRBJ1-2	TRBV29-1	.	.	TGCAGCGTTGAAGATAGGGCAGGGTACTATGGCTACACCTTC	CSVEDRAGYYGYTF
TRBJ2-2	TRBV29-1	.	.	TGCAGCGTTACTCTGACCGGGGAGCTGTTTTTT	CSVTLTGELFF
TRBJ2-7	TRBV5-6	.	few	TGTGCCAGCAGCTTAGATCGGGGACACACGAGCTCCTACGAGCAGTACTTC	CASSLDRGHTSSYEQYF
TRBJ1-5	TRBV6-5	.	.	TGTGCCAGCAGTCGAACGGGAAGCAATCAGCCCCAGCATTTT	CASSRTGSNQPQHF
TRBJ2-1	TRBV20-1	.	.	TGCAGTGCTAGACATTCCGGCGAGCAGTTCTTC	CSARHSGEQFF
TRBJ2-1	TRBV27	.	.	TGTGCCAGCAGTCCCGGACTCCGATTTAGGGATGAGCAGTTCTTC	CASSPGLRFRDEQFF
TRBJ2-1	TRBV4-1	TRBD2	.	TGCGCCAGCAGCCAACTGAGCTCATTCGGACTAGCACCATCCTACAATGAGCAGTTCTTC	CASSQLSSFGLAPSYNEQFF
TRBJ1-2	TRBV7-9	.	.	TGTGCCAGCAGCGACCTCCTCGGGGGGCAAAACTATGGCTACACCTTC	CASSDLLGGQNYGYTF
TRBJ2-1	TRBV10-2	.	.	TGCGCCAGCAGCCTAAGTTGGGGGGTTGGCTACAATGAGCAGTTCTTC	CASSLSWGVGYNEQFF
TRBJ2-2	TRBV14	.	once	TGTGCCAGCAGCCGAGCGACAGGGAGGATCGGGGAGCTGTTTTTT	CASSRATGRIGELFF
TRBJ1-1	TRBV2	.	.	TGTGCCAGTTTGGACAGCGAAGCTTTCTTT	CASLDSEAFF
TRBJ2-1	TRBV7-9	TRBD2	once	TGTGCCAGCAGCTTAGATCTAGCGGTCTACAATGAGCAGTTCTTC	CASSLDLAVYNEQFF
TRBJ1-5	TRBV19	.	.	TGTGCCAGTACGACAGCTTATAGCAATCAGCCCCAGCATTTT	CASTTAYSNQPQHF
TRBJ2-3	TRBV6-4	TRBD2	.	TGTGCCAGCAGCAAGGGGACTAGCGGGACAGATACGCAGTATTTT	CASSKGTSGTDTQYF
TRBJ1-2	TRBV9	TRBD1	.	TGTGCCAGCAGAGGACAGGGTTCTAACTATGGCTACACCTTC	CASRGQGSNYGYTF
TRBJ2-7	TRBV2	.	.	TGTGCCAGCAGAGGCTCATTCTACGAGCAGTACTTC	CASRGSFYEQYF
TRBJ2-3	TRBV13	TRBD2	.	TGTGCCAGCAGCTTAGTTGAGAGCGGGGGTACAGATACGCAGTATTTT	CASSLVESGGTDTQYF
TRBJ1-4	TRBV19	.	.	TGTGCCAGTAGTAGGGGTACCGGGGGGCGTGAAAAACTGTTTTTT	CASSRGTGGREKLFF
TRBJ2-7	TRBV6-1	.	.	TGTGCCAGCAGTCCCCAGCAGGGGGGAGGCTACGAGCAGTACTTC	CASSPQQGGGYEQYF
TRBJ2-1	TRBV4-1	.	.	TGCGCCAGCAGCCAAGATGGTGGTCGGCAGTTCTTC	CASSQDGGRQFF
TRBJ2-7	TRBV5-5	TRBD1	.	TGTGCCAGCAGCTGGACAGGCCACACCTACGAGCAGTACTTC	CASSWTGHTYEQYF
TRBJ2-7	TRBV13	.	.	TGTGCCAGCAGCTCCGGGGGGCGAGCCTACGAGCAGTACTTC	CASSSGGRAYEQYF